Following are 29 T cell receptor beta chains from one sample sequenced in a study of shared clonotypes between healthy human individuals. Clones were read by immunoSEQ multiplex PCR, and TCRdb kept only the in-frame ones, dropping some. The table includes over a million clones, about 70% detected once. Sequenced sample: memory CD4+ T cells sorted from blood. The subset: CD45RA-negative fraction. The receptors shown here come from a man between 18 and 29 years old in good health.

This clone was picked up a small number of times. The CDR3: CASSLRRAGSNTEAFF. CDR3 coding DNA: TGCGCCAGCAGCTTGCGAAGGGCAGGGTCGAACACTGAAGCTTTCTTT. V gene TRBV5-1 combines with J gene TRBJ1-1; tentatively, D is TRBD1 (5 bases). CDR3 size: 16 residues. The germline V gene encodes CDR1 SGHRS and CDR2 YFSETQ. V lost 1 base and J lost 1, with 14 bases in between.

The genes are TRBV18 and TRBJ2-7, with 13 bases fitting TRBD2. Germline CDR1 reads KGHSH; CDR2 reads LQKENI. V gave up 4 bases and J gave up 4 bases; unmatched junction bases: 4. This CDR3 contains 15 residues. CDR3 residues: CASSRGTSGEYEQYF. CDR3 sequence (DNA): TGTGCCAGCTCACGAGGGACTAGCGGGGAGTACGAGCAGTACTTC.

The V call is TRBV7-2, the J call TRBJ2-5; D may match TRBD1 or TRBD2 (5 bases each). The germline V gene has CDR1 SGHTA and CDR2 FQGNSA. The CDR3 is 17 residues long. V was cut by 0 bases and J by 5 bases, with 19 bases left in between. This chain's CDR3 is CASSLAAGTPLRETQYF. The CDR3 region has the DNA TGTGCCAGCAGCTTAGCCGCCGGGACGCCCCTAAGGGAGACCCAGTACTTC.

The genes are TRBV23-1 and TRBJ2-7; TRBD1 might be the D (6 bases). TRBV23-1 is flagged as an ORF with uncertain function. CDR3 size: 17 residues. The ends were cut back, 2 bases at V and 2 bases at J, with 19 bases in the middle. The CDR3 nucleotides are TGCGCCAGCAGTCAACTTGCTAGGGCAGGGGTTACCTACGAGCAGTACTTC. Protein sequence: CASSQLARAGVTYEQYF.

The gene calls are TRBV5-8 and TRBJ2-3; 9 nucleotides agree with TRBD1. This CDR3 has 16 residues. The germline V gene encodes CDR1 SGHTS and CDR2 YDEGEE. Trimming at V came to 3 bases and at J to 5 bases, leaving 10 bases not matched to a gene. CDR3 sequence reads: CASSSPSGQGIDTQYF. CDR3 DNA sequence: TGTGCCAGCAGCTCCCCCTCGGGACAGGGAATAGATACGCAGTATTTT.

This rearrangement joins TRBV27 to TRBJ2-7; D may match TRBD1 or TRBD2 (6 bases each). The CDR3 loop spans 15 amino acids. V was cut by 2 bases and J by 2 bases, with 13 bases left in between. Germline values: CDR1 MNHEY, CDR2 SMNVEV (reference sequence). The DNA for the CDR3 is TGTGCCAGCAGTTTAAAATGGGGGGCCGCCTACGAGCAGTACTTC. Translated, it gives CASSLKWGAAYEQYF.

The rearrangement links TRBV21-1 to TRBJ1-2. TRBV21-1 is a documented pseudogene. This CDR3 is built from 19 residues. CDR3 in amino acids: CASSKSSESGDTHLYGYTF. Written as DNA, the CDR3 is TGTGCCAGCAGCAAATCCTCCGAGAGCGGGGATACCCACCTCTATGGCTACACCTTC.

This chain joins TRBV6-5 and TRBJ2-7, with 9 bases lining up with TRBD1. J lost 4 bases, V lost 6 bases, and 10 bases had no gene match. Germline CDR1 reads MNHEY; CDR2 reads SVGAGI. CDR3 length equals 15 residues. DNA for the CDR3: TGTGCCAGCAGCCCACGGGGGACAGGGAGTTACGAGCAGTACTTC. Protein product: CASSPRGTGSYEQYF.

The chain recombines TRBV10-3 with TRBJ2-3; TRBD2 matches at 16 bases. CDR3 length: 17 amino acids. V shed 10 bases, J shed 3 bases, and the junction held 10 bases outside the gene matches. The germline V gene encodes CDR1 ENHRY and CDR2 SYGVKD. Here the CDR3 reads CATNAGTSGGGTDTQYF. The CDR3, as DNA: TGTGCCACCAATGCCGGGACTAGCGGGGGGGGGACAGATACGCAGTATTTT.

To note about this clone: The identical CDR3 is also encoded by other nucleotide sequences in the sample. The chain is built from TRBV5-1 and TRBJ1-5, with D tentatively TRBD1 (6 bases). Trimming took off 0 bases at V and 4 bases at J, with 8 bases between the two ends. Per the germline V gene, CDR1 is SGHRS and CDR2 is YFSETQ. There are 14 residues in the CDR3. The CDR3 sequence is CASSLGDTNQPQHF. CDR3 nucleotides: TGCGCCAGCAGCTTGGGGGACACGAATCAGCCCCAGCATTTT.

The V and J genes are TRBV11-1 and TRBJ1-1; the match to TRBD1 covers 11 bases. Looked up from germline, CDR1 is SGHAT and CDR2 is FQDESV (reference sequence). The J segment lost 1 base and the V segment lost 3 bases, leaving 10 bases of the junction unmatched. The CDR3 spans 18 residues. CDR3 loop: CASSLLDRGQFTNTEAFF. Here the CDR3 DNA reads TGTGCCAGCAGCTTGTTGGACAGGGGGCAGTTTACGAACACTGAAGCTTTCTTT.

The J gene is TRBJ1-5, the V gene TRBV5-1; TRBD1 matches at 7 bases. This CDR3 spans 16 amino acids. V lost 2 bases and J lost 3; bases outside the gene matches: 8. Germline values: CDR1 SGHRS, CDR2 YFSETQ. This CDR3 reads CASSFRGTAHNQPQHF. The DNA of the CDR3 is TGCGCCAGCAGCTTCCGAGGGACAGCACACAATCAGCCCCAGCATTTT.

This rearrangement joins TRBV6-5 to TRBJ2-7, with TRBD1 identical over 8 bases. Germline V gene lookup returns CDR1 MNHEY and CDR2 SVGAGI. This CDR3 is 14 amino acids long. Trimming cost V 8 bases and J 3 bases; bases outside gene matches: 9. This CDR3 reads CASGDSGTGYEQYF. The CDR3 DNA follows: TGTGCCAGCGGGGATTCCGGGACAGGCTACGAGCAGTACTTC.

The gene calls are TRBV2 and TRBJ2-5, with 7 bases identical to TRBD1. The CDR3 spans 14 residues. Trimming cost V 3 bases and J 7 bases; bases outside gene matches: 8. The germline V gene has CDR1 SNHLY and CDR2 FYNNEI. CDR3 sequence: CASSDSTGMGTQYF. The CDR3, as DNA: TGTGCCAGCAGTGATTCGACAGGGATGGGGACCCAGTACTTC. Complete variable domain (other parts from reference TRBV2 and TRBJ2-5): EPEVTQTPSHQVTQMGQEVILRCVPISNHLYFYWYRQILGQKVEFLVSFYNNEISEKSEIFDDQFSVERPDGSNFTLKIRSTKLEDSAMYFCASSDSTGMGTQYFGPGTRLLVL.

The V gene is TRBV10-1, the J gene TRBJ2-3, with unresolved D. The germline V gene has CDR1 WNHNN and CDR2 SYGVQD (reference sequence). This CDR3 spans 12 amino acids. The V end was cut by 4 bases, the J end by 2 bases, with 4 bases between. CDR3 coding DNA: TGCGCCAGCAGTGGCGCCACAGATACGCAGTATTTT. Its translation: CASSGATDTQYF.

The chain is built from TRBV6-1 and TRBJ1-5; D possibly corresponds to TRBD1 (5 bases). CDR3 length equals 13 residues. V lost 0 bases and J 7 bases, leaving 7 bases between the germline ends. The germline V gene has CDR1 MNHNS and CDR2 SASEGT. The chain's CDR3 is CASSEARQQPQHF. The CDR3 bases are TGTGCCAGCAGTGAAGCCAGACAGCAGCCCCAGCATTTT.

V gene TRBV6-5 combines with J gene TRBJ2-7; 8 bases are a match to TRBD2. With V trimmed by 4 bases and J by 5 bases, 10 bases remained unmatched. The CDR3 has 15 amino acids. Looked up from germline, CDR1 is MNHEY and CDR2 is SVGAGI. The CDR3 DNA sequence: TGTGCCAGCAGTTCCCCCGGGGGGGGCAAGAACGAGCAGTACTTC. Residues: CASSSPGGGKNEQYF.

This chain uses TRBV27 with TRBJ2-7; D is perhaps TRBD1 or TRBD2 (5 bases each). Trimming pared 6 bases from V and 2 bases from J, leaving 17 bases between. The CDR3 is 15 residues long. The germline V gene encodes CDR1 MNHEY and CDR2 SMNVEV (reference sequence). DNA for the CDR3: TGTGCCAGCAGGTTCAAGGGTCCGGGGCCCTACGAGCAGTACTTC. It is translated as CASRFKGPGPYEQYF.

The genes are TRBV7-2 and TRBJ2-3; 9 bases line up with TRBD2. The germline gives CDR1 SGHTA, CDR2 FQGNSA. V lost 3 bases and J lost 0; bases outside the gene matches: 4. The CDR3 sequence is 16 residues long. The CDR3 reads CASSFRAGGSTDTQYF. The DNA of the CDR3 is TGTGCCAGCAGCTTTCGAGCGGGAGGAAGCACAGATACGCAGTATTTT.

This clone was recorded once. The V and J genes are TRBV29-1 and TRBJ2-4; tentatively, D is TRBD1 or TRBD2 (5 bases each). The V gene's germline CDR1 is SQVTM and CDR2 ANQGSEA. Trimming took 4 bases from V and 3 from J, leaving 22 bases between them. The CDR3 runs to 17 residues. CDR3 nucleotides: TGCAGCGTTGCAGGCGGGTTAATGACAGCCAGCAAAAACATTCAGTACTTC. It specifies CSVAGGLMTASKNIQYF.

J is TRBJ2-5 and V is TRBV5-6, with TRBD1 matching over 11 bases. The length of the CDR3 is 16 residues. Germline V gene data show CDR1 as SGHDT and CDR2 as YYEEEE. Losses at the gene ends were 5 bases for V and 4 bases for J; bases not matched to a gene: 10. For the CDR3, the DNA is TGTGCCAGCAGTTACCGGACAGGGGGCTTAGGAGAGACCCAGTACTTC. Its protein product is CASSYRTGGLGETQYF.

The chain carries TRBV5-1 and TRBJ2-2; D might be TRBD1 (6 bases). V dropped 4 bases and J dropped 0 bases, with 13 bases sitting between them. Germline-derived CDR1 and CDR2 are SGHRS and YFSETQ. The CDR3 length is 16 residues. The CDR3 protein is CASSPPGQTNTGELFF. DNA for the CDR3: TGCGCCAGCAGCCCCCCCGGACAGACGAACACCGGGGAGCTGTTTTTT.

CDR3 bases: TGTGCCAGCAGCCCAGCGTGGGTGGCCTATGGCTACACCTTC. It codes for CASSPAWVAYGYTF. The chain joins TRBV7-2 to TRBJ1-2; D not certain. Per the germline V gene, CDR1 is SGHTA and CDR2 is FQGNSA. Deletions cut 5 bases from V and 4 bases from J, with 14 bases between. CDR3 length: 14 residues.

This clone showed up many times. This CDR3 is also generated by other DNA sequences in the sample. The V gene is TRBV5-1, the J gene TRBJ1-4, with TRBD1 as a possible D gene (5 bases). Trimming took off 1 base at V and 0 bases at J, with 10 bases between the two ends. Germline lookup yields CDR1 SGHRS and CDR2 YFSETQ. The CDR3 is 16 residues long. The CDR3 region is CASSLSGTATNEKLFF. CDR3 sequence (DNA): TGCGCCAGCAGCTTGTCCGGGACTGCAACTAATGAAAAACTGTTTTTT.

This clone was seen at least ten times. This chain joins TRBV27 and TRBJ2-1; 11 nucleotides align to TRBD2. The CDR3 contains 14 residues. Germline lookup yields CDR1 MNHEY and CDR2 SMNVEV (reference sequence). V lost 5 bases, J lost 7 bases, and 4 bases stayed unmatched. The DNA of the CDR3 is TGTGCCAGCAGTCAGAGGACTAGCGGGAATGAGCAGTTCTTC. Its protein product is CASSQRTSGNEQFF.

The count of this clone is one. The rearrangement links TRBV10-3 to TRBJ1-4; weak D call: TRBD1 (5 bases). The CDR3 extends over 13 amino acids. Germline V lookup: CDR1 ENHRY, CDR2 SYGVKD. V was shortened by 4 bases and J by 8 bases, with 11 bases between the two germline ends. The CDR3 DNA reads as TGTGCCATCAGTGGGGCCTCAGGGGAAAAACTGTTTTTT. Its protein product is CAISGASGEKLFF.

The chain uses TRBV7-3 and TRBJ2-1; D is unclear. Between the trimmed V and J ends, which lost 3 bases and 5 bases, there was a span of 14 bases. The CDR3 spans 15 residues. Germline CDR1 reads SGHTA; CDR2 reads FQGTGA. The CDR3 loop reads CASSLGRPAHNEQFF. DNA of the CDR3: TGTGCCAGCAGCTTGGGCCGACCTGCCCACAATGAGCAGTTCTTC. Variable domain in full (rest from reference TRBV7-3 and TRBJ2-1): GAGVSQTPSNKVTEKGKYVELRCDPISGHTALYWYRQSLGQGPEFLIYFQGTGAADDSGLPNDRFFAVRPEGSVSTLKIQRTERGDSAVYLCASSLGRPAHNEQFFGPGTRLTVL.

The gene calls are TRBV28 and TRBJ2-2; unclear D gene. Germline CDR1 MDHEN, CDR2 SYDVKM. There are 17 residues in the CDR3. The germline V and J ends were trimmed by 2 bases and 4 bases, with 17 bases remaining between them. The CDR3 DNA is TGTGCCAGCAGTTTAATCGGGCCGGCCTCGGTCACCGGGGAGCTGTTTTTT. As protein: CASSLIGPASVTGELFF.

The rearrangement joins TRBV19 to TRBJ2-2; 10 nucleotides align to TRBD2. The CDR3 loop spans 18 amino acids. The V gene end was trimmed by 2 bases and the J gene end by 1 base; junction bases not matched to a gene: 7. The germline gives CDR1 LNHDA, CDR2 SQIVND (reference sequence). In DNA, the CDR3 is TGTGCCAGTAGTATAAGGCTAGCGGGGGCTATGAACACCGGGGAGCTGTTTTTT. It yields the protein CASSIRLAGAMNTGELFF.